These 17 T cell receptor beta chains were sequenced from one sample in a study of T cells in Graves' hyperthyroidism and ophthalmopathy. Amplification yielded TCR beta CDR3 regions, with RNA transcripts as the source. The HTBI set primed first-round TCR CDR3 RT-PCR. MiXCR was run by TCRdb on the multiplex PCR reads, yielding one entry per CDR3 protein. The sample contains about 400,000 distinct CDR3 sequences, 15% to 18% of which appear only once. Sequencing was carried out using blood. These receptors all stem from a woman between 18 and 30 years old with Graves' hyperthyroidism.

This clonotype occurred many times. The V gene is TRBV12-3 or TRBV12-4, the J gene TRBJ2-7; perhaps TRBD2 as D (6 bases). There are 15 residues in the CDR3. V was cut by 3 bases and J by 0 bases, with 12 bases left in between. The CDR3 protein is CASSFRRGNSYEQYF. As DNA, the CDR3 is TGTGCCAGCAGTTTTAGACGGGGGAACTCCTACGAGCAGTACTTC.

This clonotype was detected a few times. V and J are TRBV30 and TRBJ2-6; D uncertain. The germline V gene has CDR1 GTSNPN and CDR2 SVGIG (reference sequence). The CDR3 is 15 amino acids. V was cut by 0 bases and J by 0 bases, with 6 bases left in between. CDR3 sequence reads: CAWSVAYSGANVLTF. DNA for the CDR3: TGTGCCTGGAGTGTAGCTTACTCTGGGGCCAACGTCCTGACTTTC.

A remark on this clonotype: Relative to the germline gene, one junction end is altered; a read error may explain this. The gene calls are TRBV2 and TRBJ2-7; 8 bases are shared with TRBD1. CDR3 length: 14 residues. Germline CDR1 SNHLY, CDR2 FYNNEI. The CDR3 DNA reads TGTGCCGGCAGTGGGGACAGGACCCGCTACGAGCAGTGCTTC. This encodes CAGSGDRTRYEQCF.

This clonotype occurred a few times. The V gene is TRBV29-1, the J gene TRBJ2-3; 12 bases map to TRBD2. V lost 2 bases and J lost 6; bases outside the gene matches: 6. The CDR3 contains 15 residues. The germline V gene encodes CDR1 SQVTM and CDR2 ANQGSEA. The DNA for the CDR3 is TGCAGCGTTGAACCCCTAGCGGGGGGGGGGGATACGCAGTATTTT. Encoded protein: CSVEPLAGGGDTQYF.

This clonotype has ten or more counts. The V and J genes are TRBV3-1 and TRBJ1-3; D remains unclear. This CDR3 spans 15 amino acids. Germline assignment: CDR1 LGHDT and CDR2 YNNKEL (reference sequence). Trimming shortened V by 4 bases and J by 0 bases, and 10 bases separated the two germline ends. As DNA, the CDR3 is TGTGCCAGCAGCCCCCTCAGCAACTCTGGAAACACCATATATTTT. Amino acids: CASSPLSNSGNTIYF.

This clonotype was found many times. The chain has TRBV12-3 or TRBV12-4 and TRBJ2-5; 11 positions match TRBD2. V lost 6 bases to trimming and J lost 2 bases; unmatched junction nucleotides: 8. The length of the CDR3 is 16 residues. The CDR3 DNA follows: TGTGCCAGCAGCTACTTAGCGGGAGGGCCTCAAGAGACCCAGTACTTC. Its translation is CASSYLAGGPQETQYF.

Many counts were recorded for this clonotype. This sequence joins TRBV19 and TRBJ1-2; TRBD1 is a possible D gene (5 bases). The length of the CDR3 is 13 residues. Germline V gene data show CDR1 as LNHDA and CDR2 as SQIVND (reference sequence). V lost 9 bases and J 4 bases, leaving 15 bases between the germline ends. The CDR3 region has the DNA TGTGCCAGCACGATATTGGGGGGCTATGGCTACACCTTC. Amino acid sequence: CASTILGGYGYTF.

This clonotype showed up many times. The chain couples TRBV2 to TRBJ1-2, with D perhaps TRBD1 (5 bases). CDR1 and CDR2 from the germline V gene are SNHLY and FYNNEI. The CDR3 spans 12 residues. The ends were cut back, 2 bases at V and 8 bases at J, with 9 bases in the middle. CDR3 amino acids: CASSEPEGGYTF. The CDR3 nucleotides are TGTGCCAGCAGTGAACCAGAGGGGGGCTACACCTTC.

This clonotype appeared many times. The chain couples TRBV30 to TRBJ2-1; the D gene is possibly TRBD2 (6 bases). The V end lost 1 base, the J end lost 10 bases, and 14 bases lay between the germline ends. The germline CDR1 and CDR2 sequences are GTSNPN and SVGIG (reference sequence). The CDR3 spans 13 residues. The CDR3 loop is CAWSEGLLREQFF. DNA of the CDR3: TGTGCCTGGAGTGAGGGACTCCTGAGGGAGCAGTTCTTC.

This clonotype was counted a few times. The chain combines TRBV5-4 with TRBJ1-1; TRBD1 matches at 8 bases. CDR1 SGHNT and CDR2 YYREEE come from the germline V gene (reference sequence). Trimming removed 0 bases from V and 1 base from J; junction bases left unmatched: 2. CDR3 size: 15 residues. In DNA form, the CDR3 reads TGTGCCAGCAGCTTGGTGGGACAGGCGAACACTGAAGCTTTCTTT. Amino acid sequence: CASSLVGQANTEAFF.

This clonotype was observed at least ten times. This chain uses TRBV2 with TRBJ2-7; D uncertain. The germline CDR1 and CDR2 sequences are SNHLY and FYNNEI. The V end was cut by 6 bases, the J end by 7 bases, with 13 bases between. The CDR3 consists of 12 residues. The CDR3 sequence is CASSADTQEQYF. The CDR3 DNA follows: TGTGCCAGCAGCGCTGATACTCAGGAGCAGTACTTC.

This clonotype was seen many times. The J gene is TRBJ2-5, the V gene TRBV12-3 or TRBV12-4; D is possibly TRBD1 (7 bases). The CDR3 runs 15 residues. V lost 6 bases and J lost 5, with 19 bases in between. The CDR3 reads CASSPARAGGETQYF. The DNA for the CDR3 is TGTGCCAGCAGCCCAGCGCGGGCAGGGGGGGAGACCCAGTACTTC.

V is TRBV5-6 and J is TRBJ2-1; weak D call: TRBD1 (5 bases). CDR1 and CDR2 (germline): SGHDT, YYEEEE. The CDR3 has 15 amino acids. V dropped 9 bases and J dropped 2 bases, with 18 bases sitting between them. CDR3 amino acids: CATSPKDSTYNEQFF. In DNA, the CDR3 is TGTGCCACGTCACCTAAAGACAGCACCTACAATGAGCAGTTCTTC.

The chain is built from TRBV7-2 and TRBJ1-4; D is unclear. Germline CDR1 reads SGHTA; CDR2 reads FQGNSA. V lost 0 bases, J lost 5 bases, and 7 bases lay in between. The CDR3 covers 14 residues. The CDR3 DNA reads as TGTGCCAGCAGCTTAGCTGGAAGAAATGAAAAACTGTTTTTT. Protein product: CASSLAGRNEKLFF.

This clonotype was detected only a few times. The rearrangement uses TRBV6-6 and TRBJ1-6, with 8 positions matching TRBD1. The germline CDR1 and CDR2 sequences are MNHNY and SVGAGI (reference sequence). V gave up 0 bases and J gave up 0 bases; unmatched junction bases: 4. The CDR3 runs 18 residues. CDR3 nucleotides: TGTGCCAGCAGTTACTCTCGGGGACAGGTCTCCTATAATTCACCCCTCCACTTT. Translation gives CASSYSRGQVSYNSPLHF.

This CDR3 reads CSARVGGLAGDRDTQYF. CDR3 in DNA: TGCAGTGCTAGAGTGGGGGGGCTAGCGGGAGATAGGGATACGCAGTATTTT. The chain couples TRBV20-1 to TRBJ2-3; 10 nucleotides match TRBD2. Losses at the gene ends were 1 base for V and 6 bases for J; bases not matched to a gene: 13. The CDR3 runs 17 residues. Germline-derived CDR1 and CDR2 are DFQATT and SNEGSKA (reference sequence).

This clonotype was seen at least ten times. This chain uses TRBV28 with TRBJ2-7; D is undetermined. V was trimmed by 4 bases and J by 2 bases, leaving 12 bases between them. This CDR3 comprises 14 residues. From germline, CDR1 is MDHEN and CDR2 SYDVKM. The CDR3 reads CASSSRTKPYEQYF. In nucleotides, the CDR3 is TGTGCCAGCAGTTCTCGGACGAAACCCTACGAGCAGTACTTC. Full variable domain (missing parts from reference TRBV28 and TRBJ2-7): DVKVTQSSRYLVKRTGEKVFLECVQDMDHENMFWYRQDPGLGLRLIYFSYDVKMKEKGDIPEGYSVSREKKERFSLILESASTNQTSMYLCASSSRTKPYEQYFGPGTRLTVT.